One and the same sample provided the 30 T cell receptor beta chains below, sequenced in a study of radiotherapy plus CTLA-4 blockade in lung cancer. Produced via immunoSEQ multiplex PCR; TCRdb's table is partial and in-frame only. The sample lists fewer than 35,000 clones; 70% to 75% were seen once. The specimen comprised peripheral blood, sampled from a patient treated with radiotherapy plus ipilimumab. The receptors shown here come from a human donor with non-small cell lung cancer that progressed on radiotherapy plus ipilimumab.

The V and J genes are TRBV5-4 and TRBJ2-5, with D possibly TRBD1 on 6 matching bases. The CDR3 loop spans 14 amino acids. Trimming pared 0 bases from V and 5 bases from J, leaving 11 bases between. Germline values: CDR1 SGHNT, CDR2 YYREEE (reference sequence). This CDR3 is CASSLESGAETQYF. In nucleotides, the CDR3 is TGTGCCAGCAGCTTGGAGTCAGGGGCGGAGACCCAGTACTTC. The entire variable domain, with the rest obtained from reference TRBV5-4 and TRBJ2-5, is as follows: ETGVTQSPTHLIKTRGQQVTLRCSSQSGHNTVSWYQQALGQGPQFIFQYYREEENGRGNFPPRFSGLQFPNYSSELNVNALELDDSALYLCASSLESGAETQYFGPGTRLLVL.

This clone appeared a few times. V and J are TRBV2 and TRBJ1-2, with no clear D. CDR1 and CDR2 (germline): SNHLY, FYNNEI. The V and J ends lost 6 bases and 8 bases respectively, with 16 bases between them. The CDR3 length is 13 residues. DNA of the CDR3: TGTGCCAGCAGGATCCGGACGGGTGGAGGCTACACCTTC. The encoded protein is CASRIRTGGGYTF.

This chain uses TRBV2 with TRBJ2-7, with TRBD2 identical over 13 bases. The CDR3 is made up of 15 amino acids. Trimming removed 8 bases from V and 0 bases from J; junction bases left unmatched: 4. Germline V gives CDR1 SNHLY, CDR2 FYNNEI. CDR3 amino acids: CASRGLAGSSYEQYF. The CDR3 DNA reads TGTGCCAGCCGGGGACTAGCGGGGAGCTCCTACGAGCAGTACTTC.

This clone has just one count. The chain recombines TRBV6-5 with TRBJ1-2; maybe TRBD1 (6 bases). Germline V gene lookup returns CDR1 MNHEY and CDR2 SVGAGI. The CDR3 extends over 13 amino acids. V dropped 0 bases and J dropped 4 bases, with 6 bases sitting between them. The CDR3 here is CASSYSGAYGYTF. The CDR3 bases are TGTGCCAGCAGTTACTCGGGGGCCTATGGCTACACCTTC.

The chain links TRBV5-1 to TRBJ2-3; D gene ambiguous. V lost 7 bases and J lost 2, with 8 bases in between. Germline CDR1 and CDR2: SGHRS and YFSETQ. This CDR3 spans 12 amino acids. CDR3 region: CASAAPTDTQYF. The CDR3 DNA sequence: TGCGCCAGCGCGGCCCCCACAGATACGCAGTATTTT.

The chain couples TRBV15 to TRBJ2-2, with 7 positions matching TRBD1. Germline loops: CDR1 LNHNV, CDR2 YYDKDF (reference sequence). The CDR3 loop spans 15 amino acids. The J segment lost 4 bases and the V segment lost 8 bases, leaving 10 bases of the junction unmatched. The CDR3 DNA is TGTGCCACCGGGACCTTGACAGGGCTCACCGGGGAGCTGTTTTTT. This codes for CATGTLTGLTGELFF.

V gene TRBV27 combines with J gene TRBJ1-1, with D hard to call. Looked up from germline, CDR1 is MNHEY and CDR2 is SMNVEV (reference sequence). Trimming pared 2 bases from V and 7 bases from J, leaving 14 bases between. This CDR3 comprises 14 residues. CDR3 region: CASSLQAASFEAFF. CDR3 DNA sequence: TGTGCCAGCAGTTTACAGGCGGCAAGTTTTGAAGCTTTCTTT.

CDR3 protein: CATRTGEYIQYF. CDR3 coding DNA: TGTGCCACCCGGACAGGGGAATACATTCAGTACTTC. This chain links TRBV2 with TRBJ2-4, with TRBD1 matching 9 bases. This CDR3 contains 12 residues. J gave up 8 bases and V 10 bases, and 6 bases lay outside the gene matches. In germline, CDR1 is SNHLY, CDR2 FYNNEI.

The gene calls are TRBV5-5 and TRBJ1-1; D remains unclear. With 2 bases removed from V and 2 bases from J, the gap between germline ends came to 7 bases. Germline V gene lookup returns CDR1 SGHKS and CDR2 YYEKEE (reference sequence). The CDR3 loop spans 13 amino acids. CDR3 in amino acids: CASSFHFNTEAFF. CDR3 DNA: TGTGCCAGCAGCTTTCACTTTAACACTGAAGCTTTCTTT.

The chain carries TRBV28 and TRBJ2-2; unclear D gene. The CDR3 has 15 residues. Germline V gene lookup returns CDR1 MDHEN and CDR2 SYDVKM. The V end lost 5 bases, the J end lost 0 bases, and 10 bases lay between the germline ends. The CDR3 loop is CASSPPTANTGELFF. CDR3 coding DNA: TGTGCCAGCAGTCCCCCGACGGCGAACACCGGGGAGCTGTTTTTT.

Concerning this clone: One junction end does not reproduce the germline sequence, and a read error may be involved. The V gene is TRBV28, the J gene TRBJ2-2, with a tentative D call TRBD2 (6 bases). Germline V gene sequence: CDR1 MDHEN, CDR2 SYDVKM. The CDR3 sequence is 12 residues long. The CDR3: CASSPASREPFF. The CDR3 coding sequence is TGTGCCAGCAGCCCAGCGTCCCGGGAGCCGTTTTTT.

This chain uses TRBV6-5 with TRBJ2-7; TRBD2 aligns across 7 bases. J was trimmed by 2 bases and V by 0 bases; bases with no gene match: 7. The CDR3 consists of 16 residues. The V gene's germline CDR1 is MNHEY and CDR2 SVGAGI. The CDR3 region is CASSYSAGETTYEQYF. As DNA, the CDR3 is TGTGCCAGCAGTTACTCCGCGGGGGAAACCACCTACGAGCAGTACTTC.

This chain joins TRBV7-6 and TRBJ2-5, with 11 bases aligning to TRBD1. Germline-derived CDR1 and CDR2 are SGHVS and FNYEAQ. CDR3 length equals 17 residues. The V segment lost 3 bases and the J segment 7 bases; nucleotides outside the gene matches: 13. In nucleotides, the CDR3 is TGTGCCAGCAGCTTGAGAACGCCTGGGACAGGGGGATTGACCCAGTACTTC. Translated, it gives CASSLRTPGTGGLTQYF.

V gene TRBV6-6 combines with J gene TRBJ2-5; D unclear. Judging by the DNA end, TRBJ2-7 fits better; the J call may be wrong. The CDR3 covers 12 residues. Germline CDR1 reads MNHNY; CDR2 reads SVGAGI (reference sequence). The CDR3 nucleotides read TGTGCCAGCAGTCAGGACCCCTACGAGCAGTACTTC. Translating gives CASSQDPYEQYF.

This rearrangement joins TRBV9 to TRBJ2-3; 11 bases map to TRBD1. This CDR3 region has 15 residues. Germline V gene lookup returns CDR1 SGDLS and CDR2 YYNGEE. V dropped 4 bases and J dropped 5; count of bases not matched to a gene: 6. CDR3: CASSLGGTGGDTQYF. The CDR3 DNA sequence: TGTGCCAGCAGCCTAGGAGGGACAGGGGGAGATACGCAGTATTTT. Full variable domain (rest looked up from reference TRBV9 and TRBJ2-3): DSGVTQTPKHLITATGQRVTLRCSPRSGDLSVYWYQQSLDQGLQFLIQYYNGEERAKGNILERFSAQQFPDLHSELNLSSLELGDSALYFCASSLGGTGGDTQYFGPGTRLTVL.

The V call is TRBV7-9, the J call TRBJ1-2; tentative D call: TRBD1 (6 bases). Trimming cost V 4 bases and J 8 bases, with 11 bases left between them. The germline gives CDR1 SEHNR, CDR2 FQNEAQ (reference sequence). The CDR3 is 12 amino acids. In DNA form, the CDR3 reads TGTGCCAGCAGCTCCCGACAGGAGGGCTACACCTTC. The encoded protein is CASSSRQEGYTF.

This clone was seen more than once but under ten times. The genes are TRBV18 and TRBJ2-7; no firm D call. The CDR3 runs to 18 residues. The V gene's germline CDR1 is KGHSH and CDR2 LQKENI. V lost 3 bases, J lost 3 bases, and 24 bases lay in between. CDR3 amino acids: CASSPHVWSRVVIYEQYF. The CDR3 coding sequence is TGTGCCAGCTCACCCCATGTGTGGAGTCGCGTCGTTATCTACGAGCAGTACTTC.

V gene TRBV7-2 combines with J gene TRBJ2-6, with 8 bases lining up with TRBD1. Germline-derived CDR1 and CDR2 are SGHTA and FQGNSA. The CDR3 totals 18 residues. V shed 4 bases and J 0 bases; nucleotides not matched to a gene: 8. The CDR3 reads CASSYYLTGGSGANVLTF. The CDR3 DNA is TGTGCCAGCAGCTACTACTTAACAGGGGGCTCTGGGGCCAACGTCCTGACTTTC. Complete variable domain (other parts from reference TRBV7-2 and TRBJ2-6): GAGVSQSPSNKVTEKGKDVELRCDPISGHTALYWYRQSLGQGLEFLIYFQGNSAPDKSGLPSDRFSAERTGGSVSTLTIQRTQQEDSAVYLCASSYYLTGGSGANVLTFGAGSRLTVL.

This clone was seen a few times. This sequence joins TRBV2 and TRBJ1-2; D unresolved. Trimming took 0 bases from V and 8 from J, leaving 28 bases between them. CDR1 is SNHLY, CDR2 FYNNEI, per germline. CDR3 length equals 19 residues. The DNA for the CDR3 is TGTGCCAGCAGTGAAGCGCTTAGGGCGGACCTTACGCCTGTCGGGGGCTACACCTTC. Translated: CASSEALRADLTPVGGYTF. The variable domain in full, with the rest retrieved from reference TRBV2 and TRBJ1-2, is EPEVTQTPSHQVTQMGQEVILRCVPISNHLYFYWYRQILGQKVEFLVSFYNNEISEKSEIFDDQFSVERPDGSNFTLKIRSTKLEDSAMYFCASSEALRADLTPVGGYTFGSGTRLTVV.

This clone appeared a single time. The rearrangement uses TRBV28 and TRBJ2-1; TRBD2 agrees at 7 bases. After removal of 6 bases from V and 2 bases from J, the junction contained 7 bases not matched to a gene. CDR3 length equals 15 residues. Germline assignment: CDR1 MDHEN and CDR2 SYDVKM. The CDR3 sequence is CASRIVAGTYNEQFF. The CDR3 DNA sequence: TGTGCCAGCAGAATAGTAGCGGGTACCTACAATGAGCAGTTCTTC.

This clone was picked up one time. The V gene is TRBV27, the J gene TRBJ1-6; 8 positions match TRBD1. V shed 0 bases, J shed 9 bases, and the junction held 4 bases outside the gene matches. This CDR3 comprises 15 residues. Germline assignment: CDR1 MNHEY and CDR2 SMNVEV (reference sequence). The CDR3: CASSLSTGTGSPLHF. The DNA of the CDR3 is TGTGCCAGCAGTTTATCCACCGGGACAGGTTCACCCCTCCACTTT.

Note on this clone: The DNA is omitted, as the CDR3 cannot be located on it reliably, and the CDR3 follows TCRdb's listing. The chain links TRBV2 to TRBJ1-1; TRBD1, the table's D call, was not compared with the DNA. Germline CDR1 reads SNHLY; CDR2 reads FYNNEI. The CDR3 is 15 amino acids long, termini counted. This CDR3 reads CASSEDALVGSGTFF.

The chain is built from TRBV5-1 and TRBJ2-6, with D unresolved. The CDR3 runs 15 residues. CDR1 is SGHRS and CDR2 is YFSETQ in the germline V gene. V was trimmed by 2 bases and J by 0 bases, leaving 6 bases between them. The CDR3 reads CASSLLDSGANVLTF. In nucleotides, the CDR3 is TGCGCCAGCAGCTTATTAGACTCTGGGGCCAACGTCCTGACTTTC.

This clone was counted a single time. This rearrangement joins TRBV28 to TRBJ2-2, with no clear D. V lost 4 bases, J lost 8 bases, and 23 bases lay in between. This CDR3 region has 17 residues. CDR1 and CDR2 from the germline V gene are MDHEN and SYDVKM. The CDR3, as DNA: TGTGCCAGCAGTTCCACCTTAGACACAGCCTTTCGGGGGGAGCTGTTTTTT. Residues: CASSSTLDTAFRGELFF.

The chain links TRBV6-5 to TRBJ1-6; TRBD1 matches 10 bases. This CDR3 has 15 amino acids. Germline loops: CDR1 MNHEY, CDR2 SVGAGI. With 5 bases clipped from V and 11 bases from J, the junction kept 9 bases outside the gene matches. The CDR3 DNA is TGTGCCAGCAGTGCACGACAGGGGGCAGGTCCACCCCTCCACTTT. The encoded protein is CASSARQGAGPPLHF.

This rearrangement joins TRBV9 to TRBJ2-2; D not certain. Trimming took 0 bases from V and 4 from J, leaving 10 bases between them. Germline V gene data show CDR1 as SGDLS and CDR2 as YYNGEE. The CDR3 has 15 residues. Here the CDR3 DNA reads TGTGCCAGCAGCGTAGCTTGGGGTAGCACCGGGGAGCTGTTTTTT. As protein: CASSVAWGSTGELFF.

V and J are TRBV5-1 and TRBJ1-1; TRBD1 agrees at 9 bases. This CDR3 contains 14 residues. The junction had 5 bases not matched to a gene; V was cut back by 3 bases and J by 5 bases. CDR1 SGHRS and CDR2 YFSETQ come from the germline V gene. CDR3 nucleotides: TGCGCCAGCAGCTCCGGGACAGGGAGTACTGAAGCTTTCTTT. This sequence encodes CASSSGTGSTEAFF.

This clone was found a few times. The V gene is TRBV28, the J gene TRBJ2-7, with D possibly matching TRBD1 (6 bases). CDR3 size: 16 residues. Germline CDR1 MDHEN, CDR2 SYDVKM. Trimming shortened V by 4 bases and J by 4 bases, and 20 bases separated the two germline ends. In DNA form, the CDR3 reads TGTGCCAGCAGTTCGGACAGTCAATTGCGTCTTTACGAGCAGTACTTC. It yields the protein CASSSDSQLRLYEQYF.

The J gene is TRBJ1-5, the V gene TRBV28, with a weak D call TRBD1 (6 bases). The CDR3 is 16 residues long. CDR1 is MDHEN and CDR2 is SYDVKM in the germline V gene. V was pared by 5 bases and J by 1 base, with 15 bases between. The CDR3 region has the DNA TGTGCCAGCAGTGCCCGGGGCAGGGGAAGCAATCAGCCCCAGCATTTT. It translates to CASSARGRGSNQPQHF.

The rearrangement links TRBV29-1 to TRBJ2-7, with TRBD2 matching over 13 bases. The V and J ends lost 6 bases and 2 bases, in that order; junction bases with no gene match: 4. CDR1 and CDR2 from the germline V gene are SQVTM and ANQGSEA. The CDR3 is 14 amino acids. CDR3 region: CSVGTSGRAYEQYF. Written as DNA, the CDR3 is TGCAGCGTGGGAACTAGCGGGAGGGCCTACGAGCAGTACTTC.